These T cell receptor beta chains were read from a single sample in a study of OX40 agonist ivuxolimab in advanced cancers. The table came from immunoSEQ multiplex PCR; TCRdb's copy has only in-frame clones and leaves some out. The sample includes tens of thousands of clones, about 92% of them seen just once. The material was CD4+ or CD8+ T cells sorted from blood, obtained in a trial of the OX40 agonist ivuxolimab. The receptors were sampled from an adult with an advanced solid tumor such as melanoma, head and neck, liver or kidney cancer. Each CDR3 is given with its conserved first and last residue. D genes are given only for firm matches. Part of the rows lack a size; the others show once, few, many or a class for expanded clones.

>.|.|TRBJ2-5|TRBV6-5
CASSYASSAQETQYF
>.|.|TRBJ1-2|TRBV9
CASSADENYGYTF
>TRBD1|.|TRBJ1-2|TRBV5-6
CASSLGDRVYGYTF
>.|few|TRBJ1-5|TRBV27
CASSLFGGGQPQHF
>.|.|TRBJ1-5|TRBV28
CASTVFDSNQPQHF
>.|.|TRBJ1-1|TRBV6-6
CASISVYGVTEAFF
>TRBD1|.|TRBJ2-7|TRBV4-3
CASSHGRPGQGSDEQYF
>.|.|TRBJ1-1|TRBV30
CASQLRLEAFF
>TRBD2|.|TRBJ2-1|TRBV7-3
CASSFVAGGPGEQFF
>.|.|TRBJ2-1|TRBV19
CASSIKEGPHEQFF
>.|.|TRBJ2-2|TRBV6-5
CASSYYEDLGELFF
>TRBD1|.|TRBJ2-6|TRBV5-1
CASSDTGVAVLTF
>TRBD1|.|TRBJ1-6|TRBV25-1
CASSEPGQHNSPLHF
>.|.|TRBJ1-1|TRBV5-4
CASSSRGSTEAFF
>TRBD2|.|TRBJ2-2|TRBV4-2
CASSPPRKLAGVETGELFF
>.|.|TRBJ1-4|TRBV6-5
CASSGTGLNEKLFF
>.|.|TRBJ1-5|TRBV27
CASSSRGNQPQHF
>TRBD2|.|TRBJ2-7|TRBV4-1
CASSQGPPTSGSYEQYF
>.|.|TRBJ2-3|TRBV5-1
CASSLGGASGADTQYF
>.|.|TRBJ1-3|TRBV4-1
CASSRDRNSGNTIYF
>.|.|TRBJ1-2|TRBV2
CASTLGTPFNYGYTF
>.|.|TRBJ1-2|TRBV4-1
CASSQVSGFGYTF